One and the same sample provided the 2 T cell receptor beta chains below, sequenced in a study of CD8 T cells in Susac syndrome (dated by TCRdb to between 2019 and 2020). Library preparation employed the immunoSEQ multiplex PCR assay. RNA was extracted using the RNeasy kit, and roughly 0.5 to 1 ug of the RNA was reverse transcribed with random hexamers. TCRdb ran its own pipeline on the public reads, namely fastp trimming at Q25 and MiXCR clone calling, and kept in-frame beta chains. Under each unique CDR3 protein, matching rows form one entry showing the most common genes and DNA. A total of a few hundred thousand distinct CDR3 sequences appear in this sample, 94% of them only once. The top ten hold over 0.15% of the sample. Source material: CD4+ T cells from PBMCs. Receptors were obtained from a human donor with Susac syndrome.

The rearrangement joins TRBV20-1 to TRBJ1-4; 7 bases align to TRBD1. V lost 6 bases, J lost 8 bases, and 12 bases stayed unmatched. Looked up from germline, CDR1 is DFQATT and CDR2 is SNEGSKA (reference sequence). The CDR3 totals 14 residues. The CDR3 DNA follows: TGCAGTGCCCGTAGAACAGGGGAACAGGAAAAACTGTTTTTT. Translating it yields CSARRTGEQEKLFF.

DNA of the CDR3: TGTGCCAGCAGCCAAGATATGGGTTCACCCCTCCACTTT. Translation: CASSQDMGSPLHF. The chain is built from TRBV3-1 and TRBJ1-6, with D uncertain. The germline V gene encodes CDR1 LGHDT and CDR2 YNNKEL (reference sequence). The V end lost 0 bases, the J end lost 9 bases, and 6 bases lay between the germline ends. The CDR3 consists of 13 residues.